A selection of T cell receptor beta chains follows, all from one sample in a study of vaccination effects on CD4 cells after COVID-19. The table came from immunoSEQ multiplex PCR; TCRdb's copy has only in-frame clones and leaves some out. The table includes more than 60,000 clones, around 74% detected once. Their antigens are not known. The sample here was CD4+ T cells from PBMCs cultured without peptide, taken after COVID-19 vaccination. All receptors come from a human donor who received a COVID-19 vaccine. The CDR3 runs from the conserved cysteine through the conserved F or W. Fields, in order: J gene, D gene, V gene, clone size, CDR3 DNA, CDR3 protein. A D gene is named only where the DNA matches it firmly. Clone size is not always given. Where it is, it says once, few, many or a class for expanded clones.

J gene: TRBJ2-5
D gene: .
V gene: TRBV4-2
clone size: .
CDR3 DNA: TGTGCCAGCAGCCTCCGTTTGGGCATGGCAGAGACCCAGTACTTC
CDR3 protein: CASSLRLGMAETQYF

J gene: TRBJ1-2
D gene: .
V gene: TRBV12-5
clone size: .
CDR3 DNA: TGTGCTAGTGGCCGACCGGACGTGGGCAGCTATGGCTACACCTTC
CDR3 protein: CASGRPDVGSYGYTF

J gene: TRBJ2-4
D gene: .
V gene: TRBV6-5
clone size: .
CDR3 DNA: TGTGCCAGCAGTTCACCCTCCGGCGGCAAAAACATTCAGTACTTC
CDR3 protein: CASSSPSGGKNIQYF

J gene: TRBJ2-3
D gene: .
V gene: TRBV5-1
clone size: .
CDR3 DNA: TGCGCCAGCAGCCGGCGGTTCAGCACAGATACGCAGTATTTT
CDR3 protein: CASSRRFSTDTQYF

J gene: TRBJ1-3
D gene: .
V gene: TRBV20-1
clone size: .
CDR3 DNA: TGCAGTGCTAGTTATGAGGCTGGAAACACCATATATTTT
CDR3 protein: CSASYEAGNTIYF

J gene: TRBJ1-2
D gene: TRBD1
V gene: TRBV10-3
clone size: .
CDR3 DNA: TGTGCCATCAGGGGGGACAGGGAGGTAGATGGCTACACCTTC
CDR3 protein: CAIRGDREVDGYTF

J gene: TRBJ1-1
D gene: .
V gene: TRBV29-1
clone size: .
CDR3 DNA: TGCAGCGTTGAATGGGCAGGGAGCAAAGCTTTCTTT
CDR3 protein: CSVEWAGSKAFF

J gene: TRBJ2-1
D gene: TRBD1
V gene: TRBV7-4
clone size: once
CDR3 DNA: TGTGCCAGCAGCTTATGGGACAGGGGGAAAGCGGACTTGGCCTGCGATGAGCAGTTCTTC
CDR3 protein: CASSLWDRGKADLACDEQFF

J gene: TRBJ1-1
D gene: .
V gene: TRBV19
clone size: .
CDR3 DNA: TGTGCCAGTACTACCCTTCGTGTAGGGACCAACACTGAAGCTTTCTTT
CDR3 protein: CASTTLRVGTNTEAFF

J gene: TRBJ2-3
D gene: TRBD2
V gene: TRBV19
clone size: .
CDR3 DNA: TGTGCCAGTAGTCCCACGAGCGGGGGGTACACAGATACGCAGTATTTT
CDR3 protein: CASSPTSGGYTDTQYF

J gene: TRBJ1-3
D gene: .
V gene: TRBV6-5
clone size: .
CDR3 DNA: TGTGCCAGCAGCCGGGAGGACTCTGGAAACACCATATATTTT
CDR3 protein: CASSREDSGNTIYF

J gene: TRBJ2-2
D gene: TRBD2
V gene: TRBV7-2
clone size: few
CDR3 DNA: TGTGCCAGCAGCTCTCGTAGCGGGGGGGCGACCACCGGGGAGCTGTTTTTT
CDR3 protein: CASSSRSGGATTGELFF

J gene: TRBJ2-5
D gene: .
V gene: TRBV29-1
clone size: .
CDR3 DNA: TGCAGCGTTGCGAGGGGTGGAGAGACCCAGTACTTC
CDR3 protein: CSVARGGETQYF

J gene: TRBJ1-1
D gene: TRBD1
V gene: TRBV6-6
clone size: .
CDR3 DNA: TGTGCCAGCAGTTACCCGGCCGGGACAGACACTGAAGCTTTCTTT
CDR3 protein: CASSYPAGTDTEAFF

J gene: TRBJ2-3
D gene: .
V gene: TRBV18
clone size: .
CDR3 DNA: TGTGCCAGCTCACCCCTTGGTGGCACAGATACGCAGTATTTT
CDR3 protein: CASSPLGGTDTQYF

J gene: TRBJ1-5
D gene: .
V gene: TRBV9
clone size: few
CDR3 DNA: TGTGCCAGCAGCGCCGACCTTAATCAGCCCCAGCATTTT
CDR3 protein: CASSADLNQPQHF

J gene: TRBJ2-5
D gene: .
V gene: TRBV15
clone size: once
CDR3 DNA: TGTGCCACCAGCATTATGGGGACTCAAGAGACCCAGTACTTC
CDR3 protein: CATSIMGTQETQYF

J gene: TRBJ2-6
D gene: TRBD1
V gene: TRBV18
clone size: .
CDR3 DNA: TGTGCCAGCTCACCATTACAGGGGTCTGGGGCCAACGTCCTGACTTTC
CDR3 protein: CASSPLQGSGANVLTF

J gene: TRBJ2-5
D gene: .
V gene: TRBV29-1
clone size: .
CDR3 DNA: TGCAGCGTTGACCTCGCGGAGTCGTTCATGGAGACCCAGTACTTC
CDR3 protein: CSVDLAESFMETQYF

J gene: TRBJ2-4
D gene: .
V gene: TRBV7-9
clone size: .
CDR3 DNA: TGTGCCAGCAGCTCTTCCCTAGCCAAAAACATTCAGTACTTC
CDR3 protein: CASSSSLAKNIQYF